This T cell receptor beta chain came from a study of blood T cell repertoires in COVID-19. About the research overall: T cells, B-cell-depleted T cells, or PBMCs supplied cDNA or gDNA.

Germline assignment: CDR1 SNHLY and CDR2 FYNNEI. CDR3 length equals 18 residues. J was trimmed by 6 bases and V by 0 bases; bases with no gene match: 10. In the authors' workflow: Amplification from reference gene primers served as the basis for estimated nucleated cell counts. Only in-frame clones appear in the TCRdb table, and some are missing; sequencing was by immunoSEQ multiplex PCR. V, J and clone size were drawn from that table, and D and trimming were deduced from the DNA. The repertoire consists of 130,000 to 150,000 clones, with about 80% occurring once and the leading ten covering approximately 6.5%.

The V and J genes are TRBV2 and TRBJ2-1; 11 nucleotides line up with TRBD2. Sequenced material: peripheral blood. This TCR was recovered from a human donor in a cohort sampled during active COVID-19. CDR3 protein: CASSEAVVAGGPSNEQFF. CDR3 DNA: TGTGCCAGCAGTGAAGCCGTGGTAGCGGGGGGGCCCTCCAATGAGCAGTTCTTC.